A single sample is the source of the 20 T cell receptor beta chains below, sequenced in a study of T cell repertoires in cytomegalovirus infection. TCRdb used MiXCR to reprocess the reads, holding one entry per CDR3 protein. The sample includes some 600,000 distinct CDR3 sequences, 24% of them seen just once. Sequenced input: CD8+ T cells from PBMCs. The receptors were gathered from a human donor in good health (CMV status not recorded). Some clones in this sample may be carry-over from other donors' samples.

This clonotype was seen a few times. The chain combines TRBV2 with TRBJ2-1, with D maybe TRBD2 (5 bases). CDR3 size: 13 residues. Germline V gene data show CDR1 as SNHLY and CDR2 as FYNNEI. V was clipped by 8 bases and J by 0 bases, with 8 bases between them. CDR3 DNA sequence: TGTGCCAGCCAGCGGTTCTCCTACAATGAGCAGTTCTTC. Translated: CASQRFSYNEQFF.

At least ten counts were recorded for this clonotype. The chain couples TRBV12-3 or TRBV12-4 to TRBJ1-2, with D uncertain. V was shortened by 3 bases and J by 2 bases, with 4 bases between the two germline ends. There are 12 residues in the CDR3. CDR3 DNA sequence: TGTGCCAGCAGTTTCTCCAACTATGGCTACACCTTC. It is translated as CASSFSNYGYTF.

This clonotype appeared a few times. This rearrangement joins TRBV7-9 to TRBJ2-3, with D tentatively TRBD2 (5 bases). The CDR3 has 15 residues. Germline lookup yields CDR1 SEHNR and CDR2 FQNEAQ (reference sequence). Deletions cut 4 bases from V and 2 bases from J, with 13 bases between. The DNA for the CDR3 is TGTGCCAGCAGCTCCCCGGGGTACTCCACAGATACGCAGTATTTT. Its protein product is CASSSPGYSTDTQYF.

J is TRBJ1-2 and V is TRBV20-1, with unresolved D. Germline V CDR1 and CDR2: DFQATT, SNEGSKA (reference sequence). The CDR3 extends over 13 amino acids. V shed 0 bases and J shed 2 bases, with 7 bases lying between them. Here the CDR3 reads CSAREIGNYGYTF. CDR3 bases: TGCAGTGCTAGAGAGATAGGAAACTATGGCTACACCTTC.

This clonotype was recorded many times. The chain couples TRBV25-1 to TRBJ1-2; D remains ambiguous. The CDR3 runs to 12 residues. CDR1 is MGHDK and CDR2 is SYGVNS in the germline V gene. Trimming took 7 bases from V and 7 from J, leaving 13 bases between them. The CDR3 is CASIGSIAGYTF. In DNA, the CDR3 is TGTGCCAGCATAGGAAGTATAGCTGGCTACACCTTC.

This clonotype was found many times. This chain joins TRBV12-3 or TRBV12-4 and TRBJ2-3, with 13 bases identical to TRBD2. The CDR3 consists of 16 residues. The V segment lost 7 bases and the J segment 3 bases; nucleotides outside the gene matches: 7. CDR3 in DNA: TGTGCCAGCACCCTAGCGACTAGCGGGGGGACAGATACGCAGTATTTT. Protein: CASTLATSGGTDTQYF.

This clonotype was seen a few times. This chain joins TRBV14 and TRBJ1-1, with D perhaps matching TRBD1 (5 bases). Germline V gene data show CDR1 as SGHDN and CDR2 as FVKESK. The CDR3 runs to 13 residues. Trimming stripped 2 bases from V and 5 bases from J, with 9 bases between. CDR3 region: CASSQLEGTEAFF. Written as DNA, the CDR3 is TGTGCCAGCAGCCAATTGGAGGGGACTGAAGCTTTCTTT.

The V call is TRBV10-3, the J call TRBJ1-2; no reliable D call. There are 11 residues in the CDR3. The V and J ends lost 7 bases and 3 bases respectively, with 6 bases between them. Germline V gives CDR1 ENHRY, CDR2 SYGVKD. As DNA, the CDR3 is TGTGCCATCATGCAGGACTATGGCTACACCTTC. It encodes CAIMQDYGYTF.

This clonotype has more than one count but fewer than ten. This chain joins TRBV28 and TRBJ1-4; 9 bases are shared with TRBD1. This CDR3 has 14 amino acids. Germline V gene lookup returns CDR1 MDHEN and CDR2 SYDVKM. V was clipped by 6 bases and J by 4 bases; unmatched bases: 3. The CDR3 region has the DNA TGTGCCAGCAGCCGGGACAGGGTTAATGAAAAACTGTTTTTT. It is translated as CASSRDRVNEKLFF.

This clonotype was observed many times. The chain joins TRBV7-6 to TRBJ2-7; D ambiguous. Germline values: CDR1 SGHVS, CDR2 FNYEAQ. V lost 6 bases and J lost 2, with 17 bases in between. This CDR3 is 15 amino acids long. Here the CDR3 reads CASSESDKAAYEQYF. The CDR3 region has the DNA TGTGCCAGCAGTGAATCTGACAAAGCCGCCTACGAGCAGTACTTC.

This clonotype appeared once. The CDR3 does not end in the conserved phenylalanine or tryptophan, so this is likely a read error. This chain connects TRBV12-3 or TRBV12-4 to TRBJ2-2; no clear D gene. Deletions cut 1 base from V and 0 bases from J, with 6 bases between. This CDR3 contains 15 residues. DNA for the CDR3: TGTGCCAGCAGTTTAGGAGAGACGAACACCGGGGAGCTGTTTTTG. It yields the protein CASSLGETNTGELFL.

This rearrangement joins TRBV12-5 to TRBJ2-7, with D perhaps TRBD1 or TRBD2 (6 bases each). Germline CDR1 reads LGHNT; CDR2 reads FRNRAP. CDR3 size: 16 residues. Trimming left V 0 bases short and J 2 bases short, with 14 bases between. CDR3 in DNA: TGTGCTAGTGGTTTGGTCCGGGGGCACCTTCCCTACGAGCAGTACTTC. Its translation: CASGLVRGHLPYEQYF.

This clonotype has a count of ten or more. CDR3 coding DNA: TGCGCCAGCAGCCAATCTAGCGGGGGTATCCAAGATACGCAGTATTTT. Amino acid sequence: CASSQSSGGIQDTQYF. The gene calls are TRBV4-1 and TRBJ2-3; TRBD2 matches 10 bases. CDR3 length equals 16 residues. V lost 2 bases and J lost 5; bases outside the gene matches: 7. Germline values: CDR1 MGHRA, CDR2 YSYEKL.

This clonotype was observed a handful of times. The chain combines TRBV27 with TRBJ2-1; D may be TRBD2 (7 bases). Germline V gene data show CDR1 as MNHEY and CDR2 as SMNVEV (reference sequence). V was trimmed by 2 bases and J by 6 bases, leaving 14 bases between them. This CDR3 spans 15 amino acids. CDR3 bases: TGTGCCAGCAGTTTAGTAGGGGGGGGCCGCAATGAGCAGTTCTTC. Protein: CASSLVGGGRNEQFF.

With regard to this clonotype: This may arise from a read error, as a much more abundant clone is one base away. The chain carries TRBV7-2 and TRBJ2-3; no clear D. The CDR3 has 12 amino acids. Per the germline V gene, CDR1 is SGHTA and CDR2 is FQGNSA. CDR3 bases: TGTGCCAGCAACTTAGCAACAGATACGCAGTATTTT. Its protein product is CASNLATDTQYF.

In this sample, this clonotype turned up a few times. The genes are TRBV20-1 and TRBJ2-5; a weak D match, TRBD2 (5 bases). This CDR3 is built from 10 residues. V lost 6 bases to trimming and J lost 7 bases, with 9 bases between them. Germline CDR1 reads DFQATT; CDR2 reads SNEGSKA (reference sequence). The CDR3 loop reads CSAIEGTQYF. CDR3 coding DNA: TGCAGTGCCATAGAGGGGACCCAGTACTTC.

The chain employs TRBV5-4 and TRBJ2-3, with D possibly TRBD1 on 6 matching bases. The CDR3 is 18 amino acids. CDR1 SGHNT and CDR2 YYREEE come from the germline V gene (reference sequence). Trimming stripped 3 bases from V and 1 base from J, with 21 bases between. CDR3 DNA sequence: TGTGCCAGCAGCTATCGTGTGGGGGCACACCCTGGCACAGATACGCAGTATTTT. Translated: CASSYRVGAHPGTDTQYF.

This clonotype was seen a few times. The chain employs TRBV7-9 and TRBJ1-1, with D perhaps matching TRBD1 (5 bases). Germline V gene sequence: CDR1 SEHNR, CDR2 FQNEAQ (reference sequence). V lost 1 base and J lost 0, with 9 bases in between. This CDR3 has 15 residues. The CDR3 sequence is CASSLDVGLNTEAFF. DNA of the CDR3: TGTGCCAGCAGCTTAGATGTGGGACTGAACACTGAAGCTTTCTTT.

This clonotype was detected only a few times. V is TRBV6-1 and J is TRBJ2-3; TRBD1 agrees at 9 bases. CDR3 length: 16 residues. Trimming took 5 bases from V and 1 from J; bases not matched to a gene: 7. The germline gives CDR1 MNHNS, CDR2 SASEGT. The CDR3 here is CASSFTWTGGTDTQYF. DNA of the CDR3: TGTGCCAGCAGTTTTACCTGGACAGGGGGCACAGATACGCAGTATTTT.

CDR3 amino acids: CASSDPGQGEGTDTQYF. In DNA form, the CDR3 reads TGTGCCAGCAGTGACCCGGGACAGGGCGAGGGCACAGATACGCAGTATTTT. The chain couples TRBV2 to TRBJ2-3; 9 bases map to TRBD1. Germline-derived CDR1 and CDR2 are SNHLY and FYNNEI. Unmatched junction bases numbered 8, after V lost 3 bases and J lost 1 base. The CDR3 length is 17 residues.